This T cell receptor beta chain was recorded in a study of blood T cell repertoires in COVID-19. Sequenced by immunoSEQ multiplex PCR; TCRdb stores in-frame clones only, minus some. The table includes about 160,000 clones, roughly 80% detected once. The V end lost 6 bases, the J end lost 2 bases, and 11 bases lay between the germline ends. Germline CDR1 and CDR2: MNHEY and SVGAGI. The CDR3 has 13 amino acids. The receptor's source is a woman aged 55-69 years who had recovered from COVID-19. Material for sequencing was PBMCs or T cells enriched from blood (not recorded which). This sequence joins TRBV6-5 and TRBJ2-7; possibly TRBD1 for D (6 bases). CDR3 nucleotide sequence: TGTGCCAGCAGGCCGGGACACCCCTACGAGCAGTACTTC. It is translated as CASRPGHPYEQYF.